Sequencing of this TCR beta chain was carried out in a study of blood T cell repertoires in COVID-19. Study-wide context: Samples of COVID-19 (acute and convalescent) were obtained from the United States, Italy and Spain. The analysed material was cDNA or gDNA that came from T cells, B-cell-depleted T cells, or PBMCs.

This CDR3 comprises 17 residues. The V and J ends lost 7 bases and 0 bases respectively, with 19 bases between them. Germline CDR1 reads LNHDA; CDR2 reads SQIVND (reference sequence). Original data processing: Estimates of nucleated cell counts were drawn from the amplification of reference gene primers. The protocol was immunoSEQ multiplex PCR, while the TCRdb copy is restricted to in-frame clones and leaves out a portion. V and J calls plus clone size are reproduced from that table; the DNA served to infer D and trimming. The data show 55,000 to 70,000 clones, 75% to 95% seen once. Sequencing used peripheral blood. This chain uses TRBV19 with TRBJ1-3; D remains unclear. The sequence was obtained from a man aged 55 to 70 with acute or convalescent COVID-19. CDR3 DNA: TGTGCCAGTATCCGGGAGGCCAGACCGTCCTCTGGAAACACCATATATTTT. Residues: CASIREARPSSGNTIYF.